The 5 T cell receptor beta chains in this list originate from one sample, sequenced in a study of identical twins. TCRdb reanalysed the 5' RACE reads using MiXCR and keeps one entry per CDR3 protein. Of around 370,000 distinct CDR3 sequences listed, 7% to 9.5% are singletons. Sequencing was done on a sample of naive T cells sorted from blood. These receptors originate from a woman in her forties or fifties in good health.

This clonotype has more than one count but fewer than ten. The rearrangement uses TRBV5-6 and TRBJ2-4; the match to TRBD2 covers 10 bases. Per the germline V gene, CDR1 is SGHDT and CDR2 is YYEEEE. This CDR3 contains 16 residues. The V and J ends lost 0 bases and 0 bases, in that order; junction bases with no gene match: 0. For the CDR3, the DNA is TGTGCCAGCAGCTTGGGACTAGCGGGAGCCAAAAACATTCAGTACTTC. It yields the protein CASSLGLAGAKNIQYF. The whole variable domain, remainder taken from reference TRBV5-6 and TRBJ2-4, is DAGVTQSPTHLIKTRGQQVTLRCSPKSGHDTVSWYQQALGQGPQFIFQYYEEEERQRGNFPDRFSGHQFPNYSSELNVNALLLGDSALYLCASSLGLAGAKNIQYFGAGTRLSVL.

This clonotype showed up many times. The rearrangement joins TRBV27 to TRBJ1-4; no definite D call. CDR3 length equals 16 residues. Trimming removed 4 bases at V and 0 bases at J, with 12 bases between. The germline V gene has CDR1 MNHEY and CDR2 SMNVEV (reference sequence). The CDR3 coding sequence is TGTGCCAGCAGTTCTCGCTTTCTGGCAACTAATGAAAAACTGTTTTTT. Its translation: CASSSRFLATNEKLFF.

This clonotype was detected ten times or more. V and J are TRBV24-1 and TRBJ2-2; a possible D gene is TRBD1 (6 bases). The germline V gene encodes CDR1 KGHDR and CDR2 SFDVKD. V lost 6 bases to trimming and J lost 9 bases, with 19 bases between them. The CDR3 loop spans 15 amino acids. This CDR3 is CATSNSGTRPWELFF. In DNA, the CDR3 is TGTGCCACCAGTAATTCCGGGACACGGCCGTGGGAGCTGTTTTTT.

This clonotype was seen a few times. The chain is built from TRBV12-5 and TRBJ1-4; maybe TRBD1 (5 bases). V lost 4 bases and J lost 4, with 10 bases in between. The CDR3 has 14 amino acids. CDR1 LGHNT and CDR2 FRNRAP come from the germline V gene. CDR3 sequence (DNA): TGTGCTAGTGGTTGGGGACCGTTTAATGAAAAACTGTTTTTT. This codes for CASGWGPFNEKLFF. The whole variable domain, remainder taken from reference TRBV12-5 and TRBJ1-4, is DARVTQTPRHKVTEMGQEVTMRCQPILGHNTVFWYRQTMMQGLELLAYFRNRAPLDDSGMPKDRFSAEMPDATLATLKIQPSEPRDSAVYFCASGWGPFNEKLFFGSGTQLSVL.

This clonotype was observed many times. The CDR3 DNA follows: TGTGCCAGCAGCCAAGCAGAAGGGTTGTCCTACAATGAGCAGTTCTTC. Its translation: CASSQAEGLSYNEQFF. The chain couples TRBV4-2 to TRBJ2-1; D remains ambiguous. CDR1 is LGHNA, CDR2 YNFKEQ, per germline. The CDR3 covers 16 residues. Trimming took 1 base from V and 1 from J, leaving 11 bases between them.